The 9 T cell receptor beta chains below were found in one sample sequenced in a study of T cells in tumors after PD-1 blockade. The method was immunoSEQ multiplex PCR; TCRdb's version includes in-frame clones alone and lacks a portion of them. The table has approximately 47,000 clones, more than 60% seen once; the top ten hold about 9.3%. Here the sequenced sample was PBMCs, taken before anti-PD-1 therapy. The receptors derive from a human donor with advanced basal cell or squamous cell carcinoma (not recorded which).

The table lists this clone with a count of one. The rearrangement links TRBV5-1 to TRBJ2-1; no firm D call. Trimming took 1 base from V and 3 from J, leaving 5 bases between them. CDR3 length: 13 residues. Germline loops: CDR1 SGHRS, CDR2 YFSETQ. The CDR3 DNA sequence: TGCGCCAGCAGCTTGTGGGACTACAATGAGCAGTTCTTC. Encoded protein: CASSLWDYNEQFF.

The chain is built from TRBV10-3 and TRBJ1-1, with a tentative D call TRBD1 (6 bases). CDR3 length equals 13 residues. The V gene lost 5 bases and the J gene lost 4 bases, with 11 bases spanning the gap. CDR1 and CDR2 from the germline V gene are ENHRY and SYGVKD. The CDR3 sequence is CAISSGQSTEAFF. The CDR3 nucleotides read TGTGCCATCAGTTCGGGACAAAGCACTGAAGCTTTCTTT.

This sequence joins TRBV4-1 and TRBJ2-7; D may be TRBD1 (5 bases). The CDR3 runs to 14 residues. Germline CDR1 MGHRA, CDR2 YSYEKL. Between the trimmed V and J ends, which lost 3 bases and 0 bases, there was a span of 9 bases. CDR3 protein: CASSHLGVSYEQYF. In DNA form, the CDR3 reads TGCGCCAGCAGCCATTTAGGGGTCTCCTACGAGCAGTACTTC.

This chain uses TRBV7-8 with TRBJ2-2; 9 nucleotides agree with TRBD2. This CDR3 region has 14 residues. CDR1 is SGHVS, CDR2 FQNEAQ, per germline. V shed 5 bases and J 8 bases; nucleotides not matched to a gene: 6. CDR3 in DNA: TGTGCCAGCAGCCGGGCGGGAGGGATTGGGGAGCTGTTTTTT. Translated, it gives CASSRAGGIGELFF. The full variable domain, rest sourced from reference TRBV7-8 and TRBJ2-2, is GAGVSQSPRYKVAKRGQDVALRCDPISGHVSLFWYQQALGQGPEFLTYFQNEAQLDKSGLPSDRFFAERPEGSVSTLKIQRTQQEDSAVYLCASSRAGGIGELFFGEGSRLTVL.

This clone was counted a single time. This rearrangement joins TRBV7-2 to TRBJ1-2; tentatively, D is TRBD1 (6 bases). Trimming left V 7 bases short and J 5 bases short, with 20 bases between. Germline V gene lookup returns CDR1 SGHTA and CDR2 FQGNSA. This CDR3 region has 15 residues. In nucleotides, the CDR3 is TGTGCCAGCACCCGAAGGGGGGCAACAGGTTATGGCTACACCTTC. Translating it yields CASTRRGATGYGYTF. Full variable domain (missing parts from reference TRBV7-2 and TRBJ1-2): GAGVSQSPSNKVTEKGKDVELRCDPISGHTALYWYRQSLGQGLEFLIYFQGNSAPDKSGLPSDRFSAERTGGSVSTLTIQRTQQEDSAVYLCASTRRGATGYGYTFGSGTRLTVV.

The V and J genes are TRBV11-3 and TRBJ2-1, with a weak D call TRBD1 (5 bases). The V gene's germline CDR1 is SGHNT and CDR2 YENEEA. The CDR3 is made up of 15 amino acids. With 0 bases removed from V and 0 bases from J, the gap between germline ends came to 6 bases. The CDR3 sequence is CASSLEGPSYNEQFF. Written as DNA, the CDR3 is TGTGCCAGCAGCTTAGAGGGGCCCTCCTACAATGAGCAGTTCTTC.

This clone was detected only a few times. The chain is built from TRBV28 and TRBJ1-5; 8 positions agree with TRBD1. Germline loops: CDR1 MDHEN, CDR2 SYDVKM. The CDR3 covers 14 residues. With V trimmed by 4 bases and J by 4 bases, 3 bases remained unmatched. The DNA for the CDR3 is TGTGCCAGCAGTTCCTGGGACAGGAATCAGCCCCAGCATTTT. Its protein product is CASSSWDRNQPQHF.

The V call is TRBV6-5, the J call TRBJ2-7; D remains ambiguous. Trimming stripped 7 bases from V and 1 base from J, with 11 bases between. Germline V gene lookup returns CDR1 MNHEY and CDR2 SVGAGI. The CDR3 is made up of 13 amino acids. CDR3 residues: CASTHQVSYEQYF. The DNA for the CDR3 is TGTGCCAGCACCCACCAAGTGTCCTACGAGCAGTACTTC.

The gene calls are TRBV19 and TRBJ2-5, with TRBD1 matching over 10 bases. Trimming took 3 bases from V and 6 from J; bases not matched to a gene: 7. Per germline, CDR1 LNHDA and CDR2 SQIVND (reference sequence). CDR3 size: 15 residues. CDR3 DNA: TGTGCCAGTAGTATGTGGACAGGGGGGCAAAAGACCCAGTACTTC. This gives the protein CASSMWTGGQKTQYF.